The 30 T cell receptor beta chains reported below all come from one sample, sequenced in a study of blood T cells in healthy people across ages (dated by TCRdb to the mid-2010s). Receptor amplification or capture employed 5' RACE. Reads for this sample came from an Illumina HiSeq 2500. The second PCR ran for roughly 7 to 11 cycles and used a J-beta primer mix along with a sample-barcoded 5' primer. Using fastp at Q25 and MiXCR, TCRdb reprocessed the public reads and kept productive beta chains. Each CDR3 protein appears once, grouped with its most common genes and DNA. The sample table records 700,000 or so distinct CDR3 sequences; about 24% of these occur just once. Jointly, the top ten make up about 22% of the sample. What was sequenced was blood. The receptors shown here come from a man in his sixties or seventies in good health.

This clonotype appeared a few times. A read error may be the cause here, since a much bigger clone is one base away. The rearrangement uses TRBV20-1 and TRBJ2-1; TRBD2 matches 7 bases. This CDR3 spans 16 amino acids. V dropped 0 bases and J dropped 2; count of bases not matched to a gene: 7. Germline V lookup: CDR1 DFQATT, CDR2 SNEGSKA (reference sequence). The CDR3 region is CSARDWRGSPYNEQFF. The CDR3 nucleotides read TGCAGTGCTAGAGATTGGCGGGGGAGCCCCTACAATGAGCAGTTCTTC.

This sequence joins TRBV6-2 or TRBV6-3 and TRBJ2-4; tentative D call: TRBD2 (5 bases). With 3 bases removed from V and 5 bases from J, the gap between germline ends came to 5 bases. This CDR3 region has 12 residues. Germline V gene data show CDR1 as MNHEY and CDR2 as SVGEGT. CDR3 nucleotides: TGTGCCAGCAGTTATAGCGAAAACATTCAGTACTTC. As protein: CASSYSENIQYF.

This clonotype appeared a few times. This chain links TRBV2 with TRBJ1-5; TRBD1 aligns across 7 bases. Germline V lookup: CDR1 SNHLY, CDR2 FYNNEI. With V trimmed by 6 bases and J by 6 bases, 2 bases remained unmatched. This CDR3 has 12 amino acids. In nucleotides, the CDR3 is TGTGCCAGCAGCGACAGGGTTCAGCCCCAGCATTTT. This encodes CASSDRVQPQHF.

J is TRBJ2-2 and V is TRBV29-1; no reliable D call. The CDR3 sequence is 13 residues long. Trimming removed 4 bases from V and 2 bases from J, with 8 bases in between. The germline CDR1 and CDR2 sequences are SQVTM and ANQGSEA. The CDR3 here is CSVARPNTGELFF. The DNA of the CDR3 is TGCAGCGTTGCGAGGCCCAACACCGGGGAGCTGTTTTTT.

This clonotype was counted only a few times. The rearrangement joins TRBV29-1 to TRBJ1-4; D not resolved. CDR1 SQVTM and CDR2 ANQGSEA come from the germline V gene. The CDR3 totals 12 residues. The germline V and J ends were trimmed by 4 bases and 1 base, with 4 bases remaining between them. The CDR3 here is CSVGITNEKLFF. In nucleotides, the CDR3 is TGCAGCGTTGGAATAACTAATGAAAAACTGTTTTTT. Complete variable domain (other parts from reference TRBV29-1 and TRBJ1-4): SAVISQKPSRDICQRGTSLTIQCQVDSQVTMMFWYRQQPGQSLTLIATANQGSEATYESGFVIDKFPISRPNLTFSTLTVSNMSPEDSSIYLCSVGITNEKLFFGSGTQLSVL.

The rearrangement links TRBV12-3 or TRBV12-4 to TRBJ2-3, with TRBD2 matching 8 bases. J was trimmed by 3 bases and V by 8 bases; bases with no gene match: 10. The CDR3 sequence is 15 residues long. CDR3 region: CASGRGGRITDTQYF. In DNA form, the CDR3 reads TGTGCCAGCGGTCGGGGGGGGCGCATAACAGATACGCAGTATTTT.

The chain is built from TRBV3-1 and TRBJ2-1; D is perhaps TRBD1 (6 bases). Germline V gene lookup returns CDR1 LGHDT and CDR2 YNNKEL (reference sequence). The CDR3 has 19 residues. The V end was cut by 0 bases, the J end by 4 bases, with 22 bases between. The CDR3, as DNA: TGTGCCAGCAGCCAAGACACGGACAGTAGGATCGAAAATTACAATGAGCAGTTCTTC. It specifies CASSQDTDSRIENYNEQFF.

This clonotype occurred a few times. The DNA for the CDR3 is TGCAGCGTAGCGGAAGGAGGAAACACCATATATTTT. It specifies CSVAEGGNTIYF. The V and J genes are TRBV29-1 and TRBJ1-3; D remains ambiguous. Trimming removed 6 bases from V and 4 bases from J, with 10 bases in between. The germline V gene has CDR1 SQVTM and CDR2 ANQGSEA. The CDR3 is made up of 12 amino acids.

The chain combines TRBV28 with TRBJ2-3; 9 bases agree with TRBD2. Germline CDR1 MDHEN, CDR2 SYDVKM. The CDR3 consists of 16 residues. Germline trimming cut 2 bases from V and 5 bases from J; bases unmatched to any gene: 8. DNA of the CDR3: TGTGCCAGCAGTTTAGGGGTAGCGGGGGCCCGAGATACGCAGTATTTT. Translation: CASSLGVAGARDTQYF.

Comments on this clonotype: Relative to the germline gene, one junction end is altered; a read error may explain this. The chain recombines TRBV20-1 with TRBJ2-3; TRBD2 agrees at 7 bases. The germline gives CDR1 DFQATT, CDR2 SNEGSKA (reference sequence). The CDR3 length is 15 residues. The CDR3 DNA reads TGCAGTGCTAGAGAACGGCGGGGGACCACAGATACGCGGTATTTT. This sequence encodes CSARERRGTTDTRYF.

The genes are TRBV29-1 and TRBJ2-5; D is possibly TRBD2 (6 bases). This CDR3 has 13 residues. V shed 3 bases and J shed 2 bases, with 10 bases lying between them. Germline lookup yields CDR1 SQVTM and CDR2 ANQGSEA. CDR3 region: CSVDPSVQETQYF. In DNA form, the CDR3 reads TGCAGCGTTGATCCTAGCGTACAAGAGACCCAGTACTTC.

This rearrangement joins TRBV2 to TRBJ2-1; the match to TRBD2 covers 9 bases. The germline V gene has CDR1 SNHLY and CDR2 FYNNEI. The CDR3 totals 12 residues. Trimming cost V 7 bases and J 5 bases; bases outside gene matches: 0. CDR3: CASTSGDNEQFF. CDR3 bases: TGTGCCAGCACTAGCGGGGACAATGAGCAGTTCTTC.

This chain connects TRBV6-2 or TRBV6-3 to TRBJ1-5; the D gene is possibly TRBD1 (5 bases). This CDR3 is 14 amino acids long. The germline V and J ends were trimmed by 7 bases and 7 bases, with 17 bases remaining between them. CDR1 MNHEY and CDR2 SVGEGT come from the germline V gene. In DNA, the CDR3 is TGTGCCAGCACGCAGACGGGGGACGGCCAGCCCCAGCATTTT. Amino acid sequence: CASTQTGDGQPQHF.

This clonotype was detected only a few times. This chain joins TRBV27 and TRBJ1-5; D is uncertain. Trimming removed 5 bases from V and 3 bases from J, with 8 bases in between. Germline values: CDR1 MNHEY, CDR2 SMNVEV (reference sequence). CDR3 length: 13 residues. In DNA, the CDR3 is TGTGCCAGCAGTCTCACAACCAATCAGCCCCAGCATTTT. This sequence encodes CASSLTTNQPQHF.

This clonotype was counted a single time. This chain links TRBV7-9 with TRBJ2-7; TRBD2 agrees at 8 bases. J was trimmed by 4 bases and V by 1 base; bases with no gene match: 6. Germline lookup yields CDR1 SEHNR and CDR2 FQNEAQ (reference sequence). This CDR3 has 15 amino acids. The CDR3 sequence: CASSLVVAGTYEQYF. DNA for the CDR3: TGTGCCAGCAGCTTAGTGGTAGCGGGGACTTACGAGCAGTACTTC.

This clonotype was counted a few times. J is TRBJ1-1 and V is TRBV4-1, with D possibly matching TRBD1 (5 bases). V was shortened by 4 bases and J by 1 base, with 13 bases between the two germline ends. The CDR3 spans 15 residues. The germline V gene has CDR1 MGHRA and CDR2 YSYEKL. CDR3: CASSRQGDRNTEAFF. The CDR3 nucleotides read TGCGCCAGCAGCCGCCAAGGGGATAGGAACACTGAAGCTTTCTTT.

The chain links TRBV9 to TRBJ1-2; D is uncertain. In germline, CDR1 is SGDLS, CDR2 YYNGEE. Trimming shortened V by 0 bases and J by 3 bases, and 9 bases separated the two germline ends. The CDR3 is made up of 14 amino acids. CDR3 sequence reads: CASSVDYRDYGYTF. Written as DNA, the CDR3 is TGTGCCAGCAGCGTAGACTACCGGGACTATGGCTACACCTTC.

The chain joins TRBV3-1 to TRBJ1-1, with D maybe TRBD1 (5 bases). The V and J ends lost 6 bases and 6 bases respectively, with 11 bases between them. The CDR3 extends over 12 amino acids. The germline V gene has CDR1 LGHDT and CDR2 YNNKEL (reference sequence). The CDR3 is CASRLRDAEAFF. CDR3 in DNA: TGTGCCAGCAGACTCAGGGATGCTGAAGCTTTCTTT.

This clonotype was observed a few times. The CDR3 sequence: CASKGKISTDTQYF. DNA of the CDR3: TGTGCCAGCAAGGGGAAGATTAGCACAGATACGCAGTATTTT. The chain carries TRBV12-3 or TRBV12-4 and TRBJ2-3, with D possibly being TRBD1 (5 bases). The V end was cut by 7 bases, the J end by 0 bases, with 11 bases between. The CDR3 totals 14 residues.

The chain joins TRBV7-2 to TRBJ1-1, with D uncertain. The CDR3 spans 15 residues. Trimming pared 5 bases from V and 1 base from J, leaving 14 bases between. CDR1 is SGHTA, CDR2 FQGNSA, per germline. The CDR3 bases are TGTGCCAGCAGCCTCCGTTGGTGGGCGAACACTGAAGCTTTCTTT. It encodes CASSLRWWANTEAFF.

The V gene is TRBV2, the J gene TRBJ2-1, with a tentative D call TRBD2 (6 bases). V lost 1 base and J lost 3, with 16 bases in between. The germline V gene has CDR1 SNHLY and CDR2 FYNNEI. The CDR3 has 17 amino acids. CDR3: CASSEEPPSVNYNEQFF. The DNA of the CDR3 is TGTGCCAGCAGTGAAGAGCCCCCTAGCGTAAACTACAATGAGCAGTTCTTC.

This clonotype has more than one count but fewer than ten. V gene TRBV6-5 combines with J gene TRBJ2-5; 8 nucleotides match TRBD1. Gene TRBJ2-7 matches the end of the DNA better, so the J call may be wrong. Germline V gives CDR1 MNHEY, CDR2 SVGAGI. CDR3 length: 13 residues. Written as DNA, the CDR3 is TGTGCCAGCAGGAAGGACAGGGCAAACGAGCAGTACTTC. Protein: CASRKDRANEQYF.

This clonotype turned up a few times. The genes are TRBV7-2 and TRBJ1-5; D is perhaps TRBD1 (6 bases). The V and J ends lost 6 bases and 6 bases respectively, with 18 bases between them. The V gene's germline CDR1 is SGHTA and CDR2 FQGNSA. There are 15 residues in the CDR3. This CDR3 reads CASSYDRRRSQPQHF. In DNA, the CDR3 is TGTGCCAGCAGTTACGACAGGCGACGCAGTCAGCCCCAGCATTTT.

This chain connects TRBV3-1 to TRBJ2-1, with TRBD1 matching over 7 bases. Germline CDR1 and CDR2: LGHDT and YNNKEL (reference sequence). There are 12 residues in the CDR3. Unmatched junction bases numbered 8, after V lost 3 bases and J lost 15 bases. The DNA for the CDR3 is TGTGCCAGCAGCCACCTGACAGGGTTTGCGTTCTTC. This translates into CASSHLTGFAFF.

The CDR3 DNA reads as TGTGCCAGCAGCCGAACGGGGACTGAATCTATTTCACCCCTCCACTTT. Protein: CASSRTGTESISPLHF. The chain carries TRBV3-1 and TRBJ1-6; D possibly corresponds to TRBD1 (5 bases). The V gene lost 4 bases and the J gene lost 9 bases, with 19 bases spanning the gap. This CDR3 has 16 residues. The V gene's germline CDR1 is LGHDT and CDR2 YNNKEL (reference sequence).

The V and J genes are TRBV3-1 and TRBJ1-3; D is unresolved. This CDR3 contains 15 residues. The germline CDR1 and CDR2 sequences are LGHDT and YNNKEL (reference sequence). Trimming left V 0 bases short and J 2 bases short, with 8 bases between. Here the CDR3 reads CASSQDRQAGNTIYF. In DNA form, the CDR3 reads TGTGCCAGCAGCCAAGATCGGCAGGCTGGAAACACCATATATTTT.

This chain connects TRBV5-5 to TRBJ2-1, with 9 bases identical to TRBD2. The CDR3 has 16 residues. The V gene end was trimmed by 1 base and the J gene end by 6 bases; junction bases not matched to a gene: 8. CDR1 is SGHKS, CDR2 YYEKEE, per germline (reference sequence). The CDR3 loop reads CASSLFGGRASNEQFF. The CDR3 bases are TGTGCCAGCAGCTTGTTCGGCGGGAGGGCCTCCAATGAGCAGTTCTTC.

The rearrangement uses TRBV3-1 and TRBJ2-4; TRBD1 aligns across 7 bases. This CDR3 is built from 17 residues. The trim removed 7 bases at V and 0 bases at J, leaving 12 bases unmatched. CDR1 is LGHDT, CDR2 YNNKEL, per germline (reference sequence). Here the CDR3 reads CASIQTQGELAKNIQYF. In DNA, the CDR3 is TGTGCCAGCATCCAGACCCAGGGGGAGTTAGCCAAAAACATTCAGTACTTC. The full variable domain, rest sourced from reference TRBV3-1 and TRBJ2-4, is DTAVSQTPKYLVTQMGNDKSIKCEQNLGHDTMYWYKQDSKKFLKIMFSYNNKELIINETVPNRFSPKSPDKAHLNLHINSLELGDSAVYFCASIQTQGELAKNIQYFGAGTRLSVL.

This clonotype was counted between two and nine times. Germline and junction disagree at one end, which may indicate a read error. The CDR3 DNA sequence: TGCGCCAGCAGCCAAGCCCAGGTCTTC. This encodes CASSQAQVF. The gene calls are TRBV4-1 and TRBJ2-1; no definite D call. The CDR3 length is 9 residues. Germline assignment: CDR1 MGHRA and CDR2 YSYEKL.

The CDR3, as DNA: TGCGCCAGCAGCAACGACAGGGGGCGAGGAGAGACCCAGTACTTC. It codes for CASSNDRGRGETQYF. The V call is TRBV4-3, the J call TRBJ2-5; 10 positions agree with TRBD1. The CDR3 runs 15 residues. J was trimmed by 4 bases and V by 5 bases; bases with no gene match: 7. Germline V lookup: CDR1 LGHNA, CDR2 YSLEER.